Listed here is a single TCR beta chain. Its antigen has not been determined. No per-base quality is available; no much larger clone lies one base away. This entry belongs to a study of identical twins (dated by TCRdb to the mid-2010s). Context from the whole study: To test whether fetal clonotypes persist, this study deep-sequenced TCR alpha and beta repertoires from monozygotic twins, from unrelated adults of various ages, and from cord blood. Replicate twin experiments were performed at different times using different library preparation protocols to rule out contamination.

The library was built by means of 5' RACE. The sample was run on an Illumina HiSeq 2000. Template switching introduced a universal primer binding site; the final cDNA contained a unique molecular identifier, enabling accurate counting of TCR cDNA molecules. First-strand cDNA for TCR alpha and beta chains was synthesized from specific primers in the conserved constant-segment region. To control for contamination, every cDNA library carried two barcodes: a SMART-Mk sample barcode plus Illumina barcodes. TruSeq adapter sequences, together with Illumina sample barcodes, were added in two successive PCR steps. The Illumina HiSeq platform was used with custom primers to sequence TCR alpha and beta cDNA libraries. The original methods were these. Raw reads were processed with MiGEC to extract unique molecular identifiers, and MiXCR was used to determine CDR3 positions. Recombination models were inferred per individual with the repgenHMM and IGoR tools using an EM algorithm. Shared clonotypes were analyzed with the tcR package in R, and sharing was normalized by the product of cloneset sizes. To study raw recombination free of thymic and clonal selection effects, out-of-frame nonproductive sequences were analyzed. TCRdb ran its own pipeline on the public reads, namely fastp trimming at Q25 and MiXCR clone calling, and kept in-frame beta chains. Each entry merges the rows of one CDR3 protein and shows their most common DNA and genes. What appears here as the V and J calls and clone size reflects TCRdb's work, not the paper's. The sample table holds around 530,000 distinct CDR3 sequences, of which around 15% were seen once. The ten largest account for roughly 0.43% of the sample.

The cysteine opens and the phenylalanine closes a CDR3 of 13 amino acids. Only the CDR3 portion is preserved as DNA: 39 bases, with reading frame beginning at the first base. From the germline V gene, CDR1 is ENHRY and CDR2 is SYGVKD. V and J lose 5 bases and 1 base, and a span of 8 bases separates them. Every donor was a healthy Caucasian. Three pairs of female monozygotic twins, all aged about 18 to 29 years, made up the twin cohort. Positive isolation kits from Invitrogen were used to isolate CD4+ and CD8+ T cell populations. Broader findings and caveats from the paper: Invariant T cells such as MAIT and iNKT could partly confound zero-insertion analyses, though diverse VJ usage argued against this for most clonotypes. In monozygotic twins, recombination models systematically underestimated out-of-frame TCR alpha sharing, but the models matched the sharing seen between unrelated individuals. Out-of-frame TCR alpha sequences shared between twins showed an excess of low generation-probability sequences compared with coincidental sharing between unrelated individuals. In beta out-of-frame sequences, excess twin sharing was weaker, because having fewer shared sequences lowered the signal-to-noise ratio. Because the same donors could not be followed over many years, conclusions were based on cross-sectional statistical analysis. Abundant cord blood beta clonotypes had fewer insertions, young adult naive repertoires showed a similar but weaker trend, and memory repertoires showed no such trend.

The data also belong to a second study, concerning yellow fever vaccine responses in identical twins. Per the second study: According to the authors, the vaccine-induced T cell response in identical twins seemed to be partly convergent and partly specific to each individual. The study precisely tracked vaccine-responding T cell clones in identical twins.

The source of this sequence is a woman aged 18 to 35 in good health. The rearranged segments are TRBV10-3 and TRBJ1-1, with no confidently assigned D gene. Sequenced material: CD4+ T cells sorted from blood. The DNA reads as follows: TGTGCCATCAGTCCGGACCCGAACACTGAAGCTTTCTTT. Its protein is CAISPDPNTEAFF.